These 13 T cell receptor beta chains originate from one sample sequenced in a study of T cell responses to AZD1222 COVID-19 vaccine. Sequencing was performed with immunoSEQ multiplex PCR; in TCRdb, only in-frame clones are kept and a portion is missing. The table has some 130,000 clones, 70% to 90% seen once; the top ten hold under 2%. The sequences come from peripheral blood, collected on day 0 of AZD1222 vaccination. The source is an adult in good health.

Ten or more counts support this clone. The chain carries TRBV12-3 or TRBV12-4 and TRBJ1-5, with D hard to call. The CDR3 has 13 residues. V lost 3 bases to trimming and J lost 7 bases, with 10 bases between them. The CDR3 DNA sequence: TGTGCCAGCAGTTTGTCGGGCGGCCAGCCCCAGCATTTT. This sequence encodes CASSLSGGQPQHF.

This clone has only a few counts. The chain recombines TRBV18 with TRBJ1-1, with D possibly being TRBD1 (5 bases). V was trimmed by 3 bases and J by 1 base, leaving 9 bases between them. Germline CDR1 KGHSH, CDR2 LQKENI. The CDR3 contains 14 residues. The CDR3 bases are TGTGCCAGCTCACCCGCAGGGAGGAACACTGAAGCTTTCTTT. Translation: CASSPAGRNTEAFF.

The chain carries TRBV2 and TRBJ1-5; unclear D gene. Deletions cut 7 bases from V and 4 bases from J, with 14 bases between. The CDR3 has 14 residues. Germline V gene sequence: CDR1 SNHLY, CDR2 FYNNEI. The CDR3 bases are TGTGCCAGCACGGACTTGGACGGAAATCAGCCCCAGCATTTT. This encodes CASTDLDGNQPQHF.

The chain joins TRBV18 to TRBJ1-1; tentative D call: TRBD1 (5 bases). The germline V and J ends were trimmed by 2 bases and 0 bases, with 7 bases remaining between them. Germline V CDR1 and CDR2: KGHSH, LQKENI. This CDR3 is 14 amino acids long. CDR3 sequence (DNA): TGTGCCAGCTCACCAGAGACAGTGAACACTGAAGCTTTCTTT. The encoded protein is CASSPETVNTEAFF.

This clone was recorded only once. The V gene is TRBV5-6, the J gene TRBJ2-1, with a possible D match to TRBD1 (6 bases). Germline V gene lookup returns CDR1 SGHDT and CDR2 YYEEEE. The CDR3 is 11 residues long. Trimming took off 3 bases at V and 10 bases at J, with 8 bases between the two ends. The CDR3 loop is CASSWGQEQFF. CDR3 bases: TGTGCCAGCAGCTGGGGGCAGGAGCAGTTCTTC.

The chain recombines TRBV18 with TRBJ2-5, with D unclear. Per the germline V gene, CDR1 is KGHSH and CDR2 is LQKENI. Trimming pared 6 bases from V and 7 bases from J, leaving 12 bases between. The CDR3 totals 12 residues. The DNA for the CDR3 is TGTGCCAGCTCCCCCCTCGGTTGGACCCAGTACTTC. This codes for CASSPLGWTQYF. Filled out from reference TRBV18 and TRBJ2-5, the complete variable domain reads NAGVMQNPRHLVRRRGQEARLRCSPMKGHSHVYWYRQLPEEGLKFMVYLQKENIIDESGMPKERFSAEFPKEGPSILRIQQVVRGDSAAYFCASSPLGWTQYFGPGTRLLVL.

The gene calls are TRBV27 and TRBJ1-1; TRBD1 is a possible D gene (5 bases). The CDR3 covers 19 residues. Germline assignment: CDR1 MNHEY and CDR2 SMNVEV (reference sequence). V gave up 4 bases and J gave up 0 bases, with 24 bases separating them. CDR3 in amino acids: CASSSQRQGEKHMNTEAFF. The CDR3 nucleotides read TGTGCCAGCAGTTCCCAGAGGCAGGGAGAAAAACACATGAACACTGAAGCTTTCTTT.

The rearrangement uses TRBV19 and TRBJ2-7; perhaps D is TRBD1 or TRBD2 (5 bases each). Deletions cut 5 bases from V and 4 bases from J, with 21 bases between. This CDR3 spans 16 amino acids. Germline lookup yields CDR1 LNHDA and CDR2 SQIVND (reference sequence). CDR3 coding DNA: TGTGCCAGTAGTGTTTTCCTCGGGACCGACATTTACGAGCAGTACTTC. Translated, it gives CASSVFLGTDIYEQYF.

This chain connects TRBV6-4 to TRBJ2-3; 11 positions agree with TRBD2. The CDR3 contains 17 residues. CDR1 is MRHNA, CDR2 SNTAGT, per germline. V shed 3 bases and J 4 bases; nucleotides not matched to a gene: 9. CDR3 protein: CASSEIHSGGAADTQYF. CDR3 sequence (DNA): TGTGCCAGCAGTGAGATCCATAGCGGGGGGGCCGCAGATACGCAGTATTTT.

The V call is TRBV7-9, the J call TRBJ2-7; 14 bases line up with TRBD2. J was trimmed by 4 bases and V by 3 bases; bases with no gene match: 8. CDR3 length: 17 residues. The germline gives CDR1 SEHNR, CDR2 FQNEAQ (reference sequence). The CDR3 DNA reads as TGTGCCAGCAGCTTCTCCGGGACTAGCGGGAGTTATTACGAGCAGTACTTC. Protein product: CASSFSGTSGSYYEQYF.

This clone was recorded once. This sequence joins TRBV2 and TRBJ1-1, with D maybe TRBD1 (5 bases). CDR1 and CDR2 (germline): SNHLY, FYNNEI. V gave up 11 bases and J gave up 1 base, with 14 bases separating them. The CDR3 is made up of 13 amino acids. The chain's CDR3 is CAGQSGTNTEAFF. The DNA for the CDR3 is TGTGCCGGCCAGTCAGGGACGAACACTGAAGCTTTCTTT.

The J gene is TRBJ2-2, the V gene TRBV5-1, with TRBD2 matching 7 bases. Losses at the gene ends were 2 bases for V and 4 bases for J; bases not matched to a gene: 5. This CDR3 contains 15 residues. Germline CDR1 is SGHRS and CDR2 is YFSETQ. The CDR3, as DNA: TGCGCCAGCAGCTTAACCTCGGGAGGCACCGGGGAGCTGTTTTTT. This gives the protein CASSLTSGGTGELFF.

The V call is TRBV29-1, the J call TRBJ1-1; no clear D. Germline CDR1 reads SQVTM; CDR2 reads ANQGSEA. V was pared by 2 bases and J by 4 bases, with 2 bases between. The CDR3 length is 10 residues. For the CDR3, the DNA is TGCAGCGTTGAACGCACTGAAGCTTTCTTT. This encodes CSVERTEAFF.